This T cell receptor (beta chain) is drawn from a study of T cells in Graves' hyperthyroidism and ophthalmopathy. On the study more broadly: Peripheral blood was collected at initial diagnosis, before any treatment.

There were TCR beta CDR3 regions amplified from RNA transcripts. An initial round of RT-PCR targeting the TCR CDR3 relied on the HTBI primer set. TCRdb re-called the multiplex PCR reads with MiXCR, one entry per CDR3 protein. The table includes 400,000 to 600,000 distinct CDR3 sequences, less than 25% detected once. The germline CDR1 and CDR2 sequences are MNHNS and SASEGT. V was clipped by 4 bases and J by 3 bases, with 15 bases between them. This CDR3 comprises 15 residues. Comments on this clonotype: Antigen specificity is unknown.

Overall study results and limits: Most thyroid clonotypes expanded above 0.001 were also detected in blood. Model-based prediction identified ophthalmopathy a median around seven months prior to its onset.

Material: blood. This chain links TRBV6-1 with TRBJ1-1; D is ambiguous. The origin of this receptor is a young man with Graves' hyperthyroidism. The chain's CDR3 is CASSAGRICDTEAFF. CDR3 DNA sequence: TGTGCCAGCAGTGCGGGCAGAATATGCGACACTGAAGCTTTCTTT.